A selection of T cell receptor beta chains follows, all from one sample in a study of blood T cell repertoires in COVID-19. The table came from immunoSEQ multiplex PCR; TCRdb's copy has only in-frame clones and leaves some out. The sample carries over 55,000 clones, about 84% recorded once. The sequencing sample was made of peripheral blood. The receptors originated from a human donor in a cohort sampled during active COVID-19. CDR3s include the opening cysteine and the closing phenylalanine or tryptophan. The D gene is left open where the match is weak. The size entry is marked missing in some rows and otherwise reads once, few, many or a size class.

V: TRBV4-3
D: TRBD2
J: TRBJ2-1
size: .
CDR3: CASSQVIAGVRDNEQFF
DNA: TGCGCCAGCAGCCAAGTAATAGCGGGGGTGAGGGACAATGAGCAGTTCTTC

V: TRBV9
D: TRBD1
J: TRBJ2-7
size: once
CDR3: CASSGRQGYEQYF
DNA: TGTGCCAGCAGCGGAAGACAGGGCTACGAGCAGTACTTC

V: TRBV9
D: .
J: TRBJ2-3
size: .
CDR3: CASSPSGSTDTQYF
DNA: TGTGCCAGCAGCCCGAGCGGGAGCACAGATACGCAGTATTTT

V: TRBV19
D: .
J: TRBJ2-5
size: .
CDR3: CASSIRMQETQYF
DNA: TGTGCCAGTAGTATCAGGATGCAAGAGACCCAGTACTTC

V: TRBV19
D: TRBD2
J: TRBJ2-3
size: .
CDR3: CASSIFTEAGGTDTQYF
DNA: TGTGCCAGTAGTATCTTTACGGAAGCGGGGGGGACAGATACGCAGTATTTT

V: TRBV19
D: .
J: TRBJ1-4
size: .
CDR3: CASSRINEKLFF
DNA: TGTGCCAGTAGCAGGATTAATGAAAAACTGTTTTTT

V: TRBV24-1
D: TRBD1
J: TRBJ1-2
size: .
CDR3: CATSDREGNYGYTF
DNA: TGTGCCACCAGCGACAGGGAAGGTAACTATGGCTACACCTTC

V: TRBV28
D: TRBD1
J: TRBJ2-1
size: .
CDR3: CASSTIGQGALGNEQFF
DNA: TGTGCCAGCAGTACAATTGGACAGGGGGCTTTGGGCAATGAGCAGTTCTTC

V: TRBV7-6
D: TRBD2
J: TRBJ2-7
size: .
CDR3: CASSAIAGGIGEQYF
DNA: TGTGCCAGCAGCGCTATAGCGGGGGGGATCGGTGAGCAGTACTTC

V: TRBV4-1
D: .
J: TRBJ2-7
size: few
CDR3: CASSQFGGDEQYF
DNA: TGCGCCAGCAGCCAATTTGGAGGCGACGAGCAGTACTTC

V: TRBV6-4
D: .
J: TRBJ1-2
size: .
CDR3: CASRQASQGSYGYTF
DNA: TGTGCCAGCAGACAAGCCAGCCAGGGGAGCTATGGCTACACCTTC

V: TRBV18
D: .
J: TRBJ1-3
size: .
CDR3: CASSPPPGGNTIYF
DNA: TGTGCCAGCTCACCACCCCCGGGTGGAAACACCATATATTTT

V: TRBV7-2
D: .
J: TRBJ1-1
size: .
CDR3: CASSLKGSAEAFF
DNA: TGTGCCAGCAGCTTAAAAGGGAGCGCTGAAGCTTTCTTT

V: TRBV5-4
D: .
J: TRBJ1-5
size: .
CDR3: CASSYGKGQPQHF
DNA: TGTGCCAGCAGCTACGGGAAAGGTCAGCCCCAGCATTTT

V: TRBV27
D: TRBD1
J: TRBJ1-1
size: .
CDR3: CASSNRDRVAAFF
DNA: TGTGCCAGCAGTAACCGGGACAGAGTCGCGGCTTTCTTT